The 20 T cell receptor beta chains below all came from one sample that was sequenced in a study of T cell repertoires in cytomegalovirus infection. One entry per CDR3 protein, called by TCRdb with MiXCR from the reads. There are approximately 100,000 distinct CDR3 sequences in the sample; around 22% occur only once, and about two fifths lies in the top ten. The sample taken for sequencing was CD8+ T cells from PBMCs. The receptors originated from a human donor in good health (CMV status not recorded). Some clones in this sample may be carry-over from other donors' samples.

The chain has TRBV19 and TRBJ2-1; D is perhaps TRBD1 (5 bases). Germline assignment: CDR1 LNHDA and CDR2 SQIVND (reference sequence). V was cut by 3 bases and J by 5 bases, with 8 bases left in between. The CDR3 is 13 amino acids. This CDR3 reads CASSILRDNEQFF. Here the CDR3 DNA reads TGTGCCAGTAGTATCCTCAGGGACAATGAGCAGTTCTTC.

This clonotype came up many times. The genes are TRBV6-5 and TRBJ2-7, with D possibly being TRBD2 (7 bases). Germline V CDR1 and CDR2: MNHEY, SVGAGI. This CDR3 is 16 amino acids long. The germline V and J ends were trimmed by 4 bases and 3 bases, with 19 bases remaining between them. CDR3 amino acids: CASSSGRGRALYEQYF. The CDR3 nucleotides are TGTGCCAGCAGTTCGGGTAGGGGGAGGGCCCTCTACGAGCAGTACTTC.

V gene TRBV2 combines with J gene TRBJ2-3; no reliable D call. There are 13 residues in the CDR3. The V end lost 11 bases, the J end lost 0 bases, and 12 bases lay between the germline ends. Germline V CDR1 and CDR2: SNHLY, FYNNEI. CDR3 amino acids: CAGTLRSTDTQYF. In DNA, the CDR3 is TGTGCCGGCACCTTGAGAAGCACAGATACGCAGTATTTT. Based on the CDR3 plus reference TRBV2 and TRBJ2-3, the full variable domain is EPEVTQTPSHQVTQMGQEVILRCVPISNHLYFYWYRQILGQKVEFLVSFYNNEISEKSEIFDDQFSVERPDGSNFTLKIRSTKLEDSAMYFCAGTLRSTDTQYFGPGTRLTVL.

In its sample, this clonotype was seen many times. The chain joins TRBV7-2 to TRBJ1-5, with D possibly TRBD1 on 5 matching bases. CDR3 length: 14 residues. CDR1 and CDR2 from the germline V gene are SGHTA and FQGNSA. Trimming removed 1 base at V and 3 bases at J, with 7 bases between. The CDR3 sequence: CASSLEGLNQPQHF. CDR3 DNA: TGTGCCAGCAGCTTAGAGGGACTCAATCAGCCCCAGCATTTT.

V usage is TRBV2 and J usage is TRBJ1-4, with D perhaps TRBD1 (5 bases). V dropped 7 bases and J dropped 8 bases, with 20 bases sitting between them. This CDR3 is built from 15 residues. Germline CDR1 SNHLY, CDR2 FYNNEI. CDR3 DNA: TGTGCCAGCAACAAAGGCGGGGCCCTGATCGAAAAACTGTTTTTT. This translates into CASNKGGALIEKLFF. Full variable domain (missing parts from reference TRBV2 and TRBJ1-4): EPEVTQTPSHQVTQMGQEVILRCVPISNHLYFYWYRQILGQKVEFLVSFYNNEISEKSEIFDDQFSVERPDGSNFTLKIRSTKLEDSAMYFCASNKGGALIEKLFFGSGTQLSVL.

There are a few counts of this clonotype. In DNA form, the CDR3 reads TGTGCCAGCAGTATGGGACAGGGGCTGAGCGAGCAGTACTTC. Encoded protein: CASSMGQGLSEQYF. The chain is built from TRBV27 and TRBJ2-7; 10 bases are shared with TRBD1. In germline, CDR1 is MNHEY, CDR2 SMNVEV (reference sequence). Trimming cost V 5 bases and J 6 bases; bases outside gene matches: 7. The CDR3 sequence is 14 residues long.

The gene calls are TRBV19 and TRBJ2-1; 7 nucleotides agree with TRBD2. J was trimmed by 4 bases and V by 5 bases; bases with no gene match: 14. This CDR3 has 17 residues. Germline V gene data show CDR1 as LNHDA and CDR2 as SQIVND (reference sequence). The DNA of the CDR3 is TGTGCCAGTAGTCCCCGGGCTAGCGGAGGGAGGTACAATGAGCAGTTCTTC. It is translated as CASSPRASGGRYNEQFF.

Concerning this clonotype: A much larger clone differs from this one at a single base, so this may be a read error. The V and J genes are TRBV6-5 and TRBJ2-7; D ambiguous. This CDR3 spans 18 amino acids. The germline gives CDR1 MNHEY, CDR2 SVGAGI. The CDR3 DNA reads as TGTGCCAACAGTTACTCGGCTCAGGACCCCATACCCTCCTACGAGCAGTACTTC. Protein: CANSYSAQDPIPSYEQYF.

This clonotype was seen only a few times. This rearrangement joins TRBV2 to TRBJ2-1, with 16 nucleotides matching TRBD2. CDR3 size: 18 residues. Per germline, CDR1 SNHLY and CDR2 FYNNEI. The J segment lost 8 bases and the V segment lost 4 bases, leaving 11 bases of the junction unmatched. CDR3 in amino acids: CASSGDPGLAGGVDEQFF. The CDR3 DNA sequence: TGTGCCAGCAGTGGCGACCCGGGACTAGCGGGAGGGGTCGATGAGCAGTTCTTC.

The sample holds many counts of this clonotype. In DNA form, the CDR3 reads TGTGCCAGCCAGCAAATGACAGGGGAGACCCAGTACTTC. Translated: CASQQMTGETQYF. V is TRBV6-1 and J is TRBJ2-5; 7 positions match TRBD1. After removal of 8 bases from V and 5 bases from J, the junction contained 8 bases not matched to a gene. The CDR3 has 13 residues. Germline CDR1 is MNHNS and CDR2 is SASEGT.

This sequence joins TRBV4-1 and TRBJ2-1; tentative D call: TRBD2 (5 bases). The CDR3 spans 16 residues. Trimming left V 1 base short and J 2 bases short, with 12 bases between. Germline CDR1 reads MGHRA; CDR2 reads YSYEKL. The CDR3 nucleotides read TGCGCCAGCAGCCAAGGTTTTGCGGGTCCCTACAATGAGCAGTTCTTC. Residues: CASSQGFAGPYNEQFF.

This clonotype was found a few times. This rearrangement joins TRBV27 to TRBJ2-1, with D possibly TRBD2 on 5 matching bases. The CDR3 consists of 13 residues. V was cut by 8 bases and J by 4 bases, with 12 bases left in between. The V gene's germline CDR1 is MNHEY and CDR2 SMNVEV (reference sequence). This CDR3 is CASGTTGYNEQFF. The CDR3 DNA sequence: TGTGCCAGCGGAACGACGGGATACAATGAGCAGTTCTTC.

The chain recombines TRBV6-2 or TRBV6-3 with TRBJ1-1; possibly TRBD1 for D (5 bases). The CDR3 spans 14 residues. Trimming left V 9 bases short and J 7 bases short, with 21 bases between. CDR1 and CDR2 from the germline V gene are MNHEY and SVGEGT. The CDR3 is CASPLGGRDFEAFF. DNA for the CDR3: TGTGCCAGTCCCTTGGGGGGACGTGACTTTGAAGCTTTCTTT.

The genes are TRBV2 and TRBJ2-7; D perhaps matches TRBD2 (6 bases). Germline assignment: CDR1 SNHLY and CDR2 FYNNEI. The V and J ends lost 4 bases and 2 bases respectively, with 9 bases between them. The CDR3 totals 13 residues. The CDR3 protein is CASSGREAYEQYF. The CDR3 bases are TGTGCCAGCAGTGGCAGGGAGGCCTACGAGCAGTACTTC.

The chain has TRBV10-2 and TRBJ2-7; the D call may be TRBD1 or TRBD2 (6 bases each). Germline values: CDR1 WSHSY, CDR2 SAAADI. The CDR3 totals 15 residues. Trimming pared 3 bases from V and 1 base from J, leaving 13 bases between. This CDR3 is CASSDGGAGSYEQYF. CDR3 sequence (DNA): TGCGCCAGCAGTGACGGGGGCGCAGGGTCCTACGAGCAGTACTTC.

J is TRBJ2-1 and V is TRBV10-3; D is possibly TRBD1 (5 bases). Trimming removed 0 bases from V and 2 bases from J, with 11 bases in between. Germline CDR1 reads ENHRY; CDR2 reads SYGVKD. The CDR3 extends over 16 amino acids. The DNA for the CDR3 is TGTGCCATCAGTGAGTCTGGAACAGGCGCCTACAATGAGCAGTTCTTC. Translating gives CAISESGTGAYNEQFF.

The chain has TRBV12-3 or TRBV12-4 and TRBJ1-5; maybe TRBD1 (5 bases). V was clipped by 5 bases and J by 1 base, with 24 bases between them. The CDR3 runs 19 residues. In nucleotides, the CDR3 is TGTGCCAGCAGTCCCGGGTCCAGGGATAGGCGAGGAAGCAATCAGCCCCAGCATTTT. Translating it yields CASSPGSRDRRGSNQPQHF.

Only a few counts were recorded for this clonotype. The V gene is TRBV7-9, the J gene TRBJ2-2; 10 nucleotides agree with TRBD2. Germline-derived CDR1 and CDR2 are SEHNR and FQNEAQ (reference sequence). The CDR3 has 17 amino acids. V was pared by 4 bases and J by 0 bases, with 5 bases of the junction left unmatched. CDR3 sequence reads: CASSSSSGGANTGELFF. The DNA of the CDR3 is TGTGCCAGCAGCTCGTCTAGCGGGGGCGCGAACACCGGGGAGCTGTTTTTT.

The table lists this clonotype with many counts. The chain employs TRBV12-3 or TRBV12-4 and TRBJ2-2, with 10 positions matching TRBD1. The CDR3 spans 15 residues. The junction had 8 bases not matched to a gene; V was cut back by 7 bases and J by 6 bases. The CDR3 loop reads CASIGGDRGPGELFF. CDR3 DNA: TGTGCCAGCATTGGCGGAGACAGGGGGCCCGGGGAGCTGTTTTTT.

The chain links TRBV24-1 to TRBJ1-5; no clear D. The CDR3 loop spans 13 amino acids. V was pared by 2 bases and J by 2 bases, with 3 bases between. In germline, CDR1 is KGHDR, CDR2 SFDVKD. CDR3 residues: CATSDSGNQPQHF. The CDR3 DNA reads as TGTGCCACCAGTGATTCGGGCAATCAGCCCCAGCATTTT.